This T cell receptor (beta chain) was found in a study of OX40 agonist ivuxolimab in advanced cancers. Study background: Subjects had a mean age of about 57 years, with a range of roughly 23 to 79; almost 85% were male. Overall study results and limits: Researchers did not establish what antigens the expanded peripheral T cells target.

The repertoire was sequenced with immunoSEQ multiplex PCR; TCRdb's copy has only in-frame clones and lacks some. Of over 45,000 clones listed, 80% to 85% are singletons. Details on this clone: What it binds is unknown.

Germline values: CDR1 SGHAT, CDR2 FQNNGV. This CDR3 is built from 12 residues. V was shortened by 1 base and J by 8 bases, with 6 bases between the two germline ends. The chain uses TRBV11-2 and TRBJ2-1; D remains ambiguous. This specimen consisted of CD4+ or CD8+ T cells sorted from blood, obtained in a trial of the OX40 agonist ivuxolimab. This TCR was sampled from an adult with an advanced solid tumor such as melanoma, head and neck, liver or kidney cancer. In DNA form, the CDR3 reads TGTGCCAGCAGCTTAGGGTACGATGAGCAGTTCTTC. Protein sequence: CASSLGYDEQFF.